Below are 7 T cell receptor beta chains sequenced from a single sample in a study of T cells of healthy individuals. MiXCR was run by TCRdb on the 5' RACE reads, yielding one entry per CDR3 protein. The profile shows roughly 87,000 distinct CDR3 sequences, 17% of them singletons. These receptors were collected from a human donor in good health.

The V and J genes are TRBV29-1 and TRBJ2-2; D possibly corresponds to TRBD2 (6 bases). This CDR3 has 14 residues. The germline V and J ends were trimmed by 6 bases and 4 bases, with 15 bases remaining between them. CDR1 and CDR2 (germline): SQVTM, ANQGSEA. The CDR3 nucleotides are TGCAGCGTCCAGGGAGGATTCGGCACCGGGGAGCTGTTTTTT. Its translation is CSVQGGFGTGELFF.

This clonotype was observed a few times. CDR3 loop: CATSRVGGELFF. The CDR3 nucleotides are TGTGCCACCAGCAGAGTCGGCGGGGAGCTGTTTTTT. This sequence joins TRBV15 and TRBJ2-2; D gene unclear. CDR1 is LNHNV and CDR2 is YYDKDF in the germline V gene (reference sequence). This CDR3 spans 12 amino acids. V lost 1 base and J lost 7, with 4 bases in between.

This clonotype was seen at least ten times. V gene TRBV3-1 combines with J gene TRBJ1-2; possibly TRBD1 for D (5 bases). Germline V gene sequence: CDR1 LGHDT, CDR2 YNNKEL (reference sequence). The germline V and J ends were trimmed by 4 bases and 1 base, with 10 bases remaining between them. This CDR3 is 14 amino acids long. The CDR3 DNA is TGTGCCAGCAGCCGGGGAGACAGTAACTATGGCTACACCTTC. Translated, it gives CASSRGDSNYGYTF.

V is TRBV9 and J is TRBJ2-5; perhaps TRBD2 as D (5 bases). Germline V gives CDR1 SGDLS, CDR2 YYNGEE. CDR3 length: 16 residues. Between the trimmed V and J ends, which lost 0 bases and 0 bases, there was a span of 12 bases. In nucleotides, the CDR3 is TGTGCCAGCAGCGTAGGCGGTAGCGTAAACCAAGAGACCCAGTACTTC. Translated, it gives CASSVGGSVNQETQYF.

The V gene is TRBV12-3 or TRBV12-4, the J gene TRBJ2-3; TRBD2 might be the D (5 bases). The V gene lost 3 bases and the J gene lost 5 bases, with 6 bases spanning the gap. This CDR3 spans 12 amino acids. The CDR3 spells CASSFGVDTQYF. For the CDR3, the DNA is TGTGCCAGCAGTTTCGGGGTAGATACGCAGTATTTT.

This clonotype was seen only a few times. The chain joins TRBV20-1 to TRBJ2-7; no clear D. V was cut by 3 bases and J by 4 bases, with 13 bases left in between. Per the germline V gene, CDR1 is DFQATT and CDR2 is SNEGSKA (reference sequence). This CDR3 has 13 residues. The DNA of the CDR3 is TGCAGTGCTAGTAAAGGTCTTTCTTACGAGCAGTACTTC. Amino acid sequence: CSASKGLSYEQYF.

The chain employs TRBV10-3 and TRBJ1-4; D is undetermined. The CDR3 sequence is 13 residues long. CDR1 and CDR2 from the germline V gene are ENHRY and SYGVKD. V was trimmed by 10 bases and J by 6 bases, leaving 15 bases between them. CDR3 coding DNA: TGTGCCACTACCCCGGAGGTGGATGAAAAACTGTTTTTT. Translation: CATTPEVDEKLFF.